The present T cell receptor (beta chain) was sequenced within a study of Ad26.COV2.S vaccination and SARS-CoV-2 variants. The CDR3 totals 16 residues. The germline CDR1 and CDR2 sequences are KGHSH and LQKENI. V was pared by 4 bases and J by 0 bases, with 15 bases between. Clones were read by immunoSEQ multiplex PCR, and TCRdb kept only the in-frame ones, dropping some. The sample shows roughly 100,000 clones, around 80% of them seen only once. The source material was peripheral blood, sampled after recovery from COVID-19. V and J are TRBV18 and TRBJ1-2; D remains ambiguous. This TCR was recovered from a human donor who had recovered from COVID-19. The CDR3 DNA reads TGTGCCAGCTCACAGGAACAAAGAAGTACTAACTATGGCTACACCTTC. Amino acid sequence: CASSQEQRSTNYGYTF.